This T cell receptor (beta chain) is from a study of beta chain features in type 1 diabetes. Study-wide results and limits: Shortening of TCRB CDR3s, moderate but significant, appeared in all four CD4+ subsets of Type 1 diabetes patients.

CDR1 and CDR2 (germline): SGHTA, FQGNSA. Trimming cost V 6 bases and J 4 bases, with 15 bases left between them. This CDR3 region has 14 residues. Sequencing targeted expressed TCRB transcripts, as all isolated RNA had been reverse transcribed. The method was immunoSEQ multiplex PCR; TCRdb's version includes in-frame clones alone and lacks a portion of them. The data contain roughly 70,000 clones, 45% to 50% of them seen just once; the ten biggest clones take up 0.55% to 0.8%. This clone has a handful of counts. The antigen is unknown. Sorting of CD4+ naive, central memory, regulatory and stem cell-like memory cells was performed via CD45RO/CCR7/CD25/CD127/CD95/CD27.

The gene calls are TRBV7-2 and TRBJ1-2; D may be TRBD1 (5 bases). The sequenced material came from central memory CD4+ T cells from blood. This receptor was obtained from a man aged 25-40 years with type 1 diabetes. CDR3 nucleotide sequence: TGTGCCAGCAGTTCACGCTCAGGGATCTATGGCTACACCTTC. This sequence encodes CASSSRSGIYGYTF.